This entry lists 4 T cell receptor beta chains sequenced from one sample in a study of cytomegalovirus exposure and HLA in healthy donors. The PCR contained 60 Vbeta and 13 Jbeta primers. The assay was immunoSEQ multiplex PCR, and TCRdb's table has in-frame clones only and misses some. In the table there are around 150,000 clones, roughly 80% of which are singletons. The source material was PBMCs. These TCRs come from a woman aged 35 to 49 in good health and CMV-seropositive.

V gene TRBV7-8 combines with J gene TRBJ2-5; 14 bases map to TRBD2. V lost 3 bases, J lost 5 bases, and 5 bases stayed unmatched. Germline assignment: CDR1 SGHVS and CDR2 FQNEAQ. This CDR3 has 16 amino acids. Here the CDR3 reads CASSFGLAGGGETQYF. The DNA for the CDR3 is TGTGCCAGCAGCTTCGGACTAGCGGGGGGCGGGGAGACCCAGTACTTC.

This clone was picked up a small number of times. The V call is TRBV19, the J call TRBJ2-3, with a possible D match to TRBD1 (6 bases). This CDR3 contains 15 residues. Trimming removed 5 bases from V and 1 base from J, with 13 bases in between. CDR1 and CDR2 from the germline V gene are LNHDA and SQIVND (reference sequence). CDR3 coding DNA: TGTGCCAGTAGTCCCTCGAAGGGGGGCACAGATACGCAGTATTTT. Translating gives CASSPSKGGTDTQYF.

The chain links TRBV27 to TRBJ2-7, with D possibly being TRBD1 (6 bases). The CDR3 totals 12 residues. Deletions cut 3 bases from V and 12 bases from J, with 15 bases between. Per germline, CDR1 MNHEY and CDR2 SMNVEV (reference sequence). CDR3 DNA sequence: TGTGCCAGCAGTTTCCCAGGGGCTTCGTTGTACTTC. Protein: CASSFPGASLYF.

The J gene is TRBJ1-1, the V gene TRBV6-5; 7 bases map to TRBD1. CDR3 length equals 14 residues. Germline values: CDR1 MNHEY, CDR2 SVGAGI. The trim removed 0 bases at V and 5 bases at J, leaving 3 bases unmatched. Here the CDR3 DNA reads TGTGCCAGCAGTTACTCGAGGGGGCAGACTGAAGCTTTCTTT. Translating it yields CASSYSRGQTEAFF.